The 19 T cell receptor beta chains below were found in one sample sequenced in a study of a mutant IDH1 vaccine in newly diagnosed glioma. This sample's time point: week 23, last vaccination. What each vaccine dose contained was 300 ug of mutant IDH1 20-mer peptide, accompanied by topical imiquimod. These receptors have no known antigen. Assay used: immunoSEQ multiplex PCR; TCRdb lists only in-frame clones, some missing. Of 60,000 to 85,000 clones in the sample, approximately 85% were seen once. The sequenced sample was PBMCs, obtained from a glioma patient whose treatment included an IDH1 peptide vaccine. Receptors originate from a woman in her forties or fifties with glioma.

The chain is built from TRBV2 and TRBJ2-6; 11 nucleotides match TRBD1. CDR1 SNHLY and CDR2 FYNNEI come from the germline V gene. The CDR3 has 17 residues. V gave up 6 bases and J gave up 4 bases; unmatched junction bases: 8. The DNA of the CDR3 is TGTGCCAGCAGACTCGGACAGGGGGCGTCGGGGGCCAACGTCCTGACTTTC. Translation gives CASRLGQGASGANVLTF. Together with reference TRBV2 and TRBJ2-6, the CDR3 gives the full variable domain: EPEVTQTPSHQVTQMGQEVILRCVPISNHLYFYWYRQILGQKVEFLVSFYNNEISEKSEIFDDQFSVERPDGSNFTLKIRSTKLEDSAMYFCASRLGQGASGANVLTFGAGSRLTVL.

This rearrangement joins TRBV6-4 to TRBJ1-1; 10 bases map to TRBD1. J lost 7 bases, V lost 2 bases, and 10 bases had no gene match. The germline CDR1 and CDR2 sequences are MRHNA and SNTAGT. There are 16 residues in the CDR3. The DNA of the CDR3 is TGTGCCAGCAGTGACATTCGGGACAGGGGAATAAGTGAAGCTTTCTTT. Translated, it gives CASSDIRDRGISEAFF.

This clone is a singleton in its sample. The J gene is TRBJ1-1, the V gene TRBV20-1; tentative D call: TRBD1 (6 bases). The germline V gene encodes CDR1 DFQATT and CDR2 SNEGSKA (reference sequence). This CDR3 has 10 residues. Trimming stripped 5 bases from V and 10 bases from J, with 11 bases between. CDR3 DNA: TGCAGTGCTGCACAGGGACCAGCTTTCTTT. Protein: CSAAQGPAFF.

J is TRBJ2-1 and V is TRBV9, with a tentative D call TRBD2 (5 bases). Germline values: CDR1 SGDLS, CDR2 YYNGEE. V dropped 8 bases and J dropped 4 bases, with 13 bases sitting between them. This CDR3 is built from 13 residues. The CDR3 here is CASSGRGYNEQFF. CDR3 in DNA: TGTGCCAGTTCCGGCCGCGGGTACAATGAGCAGTTCTTC.

The V call is TRBV5-4, the J call TRBJ2-5, with 8 positions matching TRBD2. Germline V gene sequence: CDR1 SGHNT, CDR2 YYREEE (reference sequence). J lost 5 bases, V lost 2 bases, and 8 bases had no gene match. This CDR3 has 15 amino acids. The CDR3 loop reads CASSLYSGSLETQYF. CDR3 coding DNA: TGTGCCAGCAGCTTATACAGCGGGAGCCTGGAGACCCAGTACTTC.

In its sample, this clone was seen once. The J gene is TRBJ1-2, the V gene TRBV7-9; D remains ambiguous. Looked up from germline, CDR1 is SEHNR and CDR2 is FQNEAQ (reference sequence). The V gene lost 5 bases and the J gene lost 5 bases, with 9 bases spanning the gap. The CDR3 consists of 12 residues. For the CDR3, the DNA is TGTGCCAGCAGCCTCGAGGGATATGGCTACACCTTC. Protein product: CASSLEGYGYTF.

This chain connects TRBV27 to TRBJ2-1, with a tentative D call TRBD2 (6 bases). This CDR3 has 15 amino acids. Trimming took 0 bases from V and 8 from J, leaving 14 bases between them. From germline, CDR1 is MNHEY and CDR2 SMNVEV (reference sequence). CDR3 region: CASSLSRRAMDEQFF. The CDR3 DNA is TGTGCCAGCAGTTTATCGAGGAGGGCCATGGATGAGCAGTTCTTC.

The V and J genes are TRBV30 and TRBJ1-1, with D possibly TRBD1 on 5 matching bases. The CDR3 is 13 amino acids. Looked up from germline, CDR1 is GTSNPN and CDR2 is SVGIG (reference sequence). V lost 3 bases and J 0 bases, leaving 8 bases between the germline ends. CDR3 residues: CAWSRQMNTEAFF. The CDR3, as DNA: TGTGCCTGGAGCCGACAGATGAACACTGAAGCTTTCTTT.

The CDR3 protein is CSVEDKSNYGYTF. As DNA, the CDR3 is TGCAGCGTTGAAGACAAATCTAACTATGGCTACACCTTC. V is TRBV29-1 and J is TRBJ1-2; D uncertain. The CDR3 has 13 residues. Germline V CDR1 and CDR2: SQVTM, ANQGSEA. V was pared by 0 bases and J by 0 bases, with 5 bases between.

The chain carries TRBV4-1 and TRBJ2-5; D gene uncertain. The J call is uncertain, as TRBJ2-7 better fits the DNA end. The CDR3 is 16 residues long. Germline CDR1 is MGHRA and CDR2 is YSYEKL. CDR3 protein: CASSQAPALGRYEQYF. DNA for the CDR3: TGCGCCAGCAGCCAGGCCCCGGCGCTCGGACGCTACGAGCAGTACTTC.

The rearrangement joins TRBV15 to TRBJ2-7; TRBD2 matches at 9 bases. Germline CDR1 and CDR2: LNHNV and YYDKDF (reference sequence). With V trimmed by 0 bases and J by 4 bases, 7 bases remained unmatched. The CDR3 covers 16 residues. The chain's CDR3 is CATSRDRREGAYEQYF. Here the CDR3 DNA reads TGTGCCACCAGCAGAGATCGGCGGGAGGGCGCTTACGAGCAGTACTTC.

The chain joins TRBV5-4 to TRBJ2-1; TRBD2 aligns across 10 bases. CDR3 length equals 16 residues. V lost 7 bases, J lost 8 bases, and 15 bases stayed unmatched. Germline V gene sequence: CDR1 SGHNT, CDR2 YYREEE (reference sequence). This chain's CDR3 is CASFPGGASGSYEQFF. CDR3 coding DNA: TGTGCCAGCTTCCCAGGGGGGGCTAGCGGGAGCTATGAGCAGTTCTTC.

V is TRBV5-1 and J is TRBJ1-1; TRBD1 matches 8 bases. Looked up from germline, CDR1 is SGHRS and CDR2 is YFSETQ. The CDR3 runs 14 residues. After removal of 5 bases from V and 5 bases from J, the junction contained 8 bases not matched to a gene. CDR3 in DNA: TGCGCCAGCAGTGGACAGGGCTCTTTGACTGAAGCTTTCTTT. This codes for CASSGQGSLTEAFF.

This chain joins TRBV6-5 and TRBJ1-4; a weak D match, TRBD1 (5 bases). The CDR3 consists of 14 residues. Per the germline V gene, CDR1 is MNHEY and CDR2 is SVGAGI. Deletions cut 2 bases from V and 10 bases from J, with 14 bases between. The CDR3 loop reads CASSYVFRDGKLFF. The CDR3 bases are TGTGCCAGCAGTTACGTCTTCAGGGATGGAAAACTGTTTTTT.

The chain employs TRBV30 and TRBJ2-3, with TRBD2 matching 15 bases. V shed 3 bases, J shed 7 bases, and the junction held 8 bases outside the gene matches. This CDR3 contains 16 residues. From germline, CDR1 is GTSNPN and CDR2 SVGIG (reference sequence). CDR3 in amino acids: CAWRGLGLAGGHTQYF. Here the CDR3 DNA reads TGTGCCTGGAGGGGTTTGGGACTAGCGGGGGGCCATACGCAGTATTTT. The entire variable domain, with the rest obtained from reference TRBV30 and TRBJ2-3, is as follows: SQTIHQWPATLVQPVGSPLSLECTVEGTSNPNLYWYRQAAGRGLQLLFYSVGIGQISSEVPQNLSASRPQDRQFILSSKKLLLSDSGFYLCAWRGLGLAGGHTQYFGPGTRLTVL.

This chain uses TRBV6-5 with TRBJ1-2; the match to TRBD1 covers 9 bases. The CDR3 is 14 amino acids. The ends lost 2 bases at V and 5 bases at J; junction bases unmatched: 3. Germline assignment: CDR1 MNHEY and CDR2 SVGAGI. The DNA for the CDR3 is TGTGCCAGCAGTTACCAGGACAGGGGTTATGGCTACACCTTC. Its translation: CASSYQDRGYGYTF.

The V call is TRBV7-9, the J call TRBJ1-6, with TRBD1 matching over 8 bases. The CDR3 loop spans 14 amino acids. The V gene's germline CDR1 is SEHNR and CDR2 FQNEAQ (reference sequence). Germline trimming cut 4 bases from V and 8 bases from J; bases unmatched to any gene: 4. In nucleotides, the CDR3 is TGTGCCAGCAGCTCGGACAGGGTTGATTCACCCCTCCACTTT. This gives the protein CASSSDRVDSPLHF. Variable domain in full (rest from reference TRBV7-9 and TRBJ1-6): DTGVSQNPRHKITKRGQNVTFRCDPISEHNRLYWYRQTLGQGPEFLTYFQNEAQLEKSRLLSDRFSAERPKGSFSTLEIQRTEQGDSAMYLCASSSDRVDSPLHFGNGTRLTVT.

The V and J genes are TRBV27 and TRBJ2-6; D gene ambiguous. This CDR3 has 16 amino acids. Deletions cut 7 bases from V and 1 base from J, with 14 bases between. Per the germline V gene, CDR1 is MNHEY and CDR2 is SMNVEV (reference sequence). As DNA, the CDR3 is TGTGCCAGCAATCCAGGAGCTTATTCTGGGGCCAACGTCCTGACTTTC. Protein sequence: CASNPGAYSGANVLTF.

This clone was seen only once. The rearrangement uses TRBV28 and TRBJ2-3, with D perhaps matching TRBD2 (6 bases). Germline CDR1 reads MDHEN; CDR2 reads SYDVKM. Trimming cost V 8 bases and J 3 bases, with 9 bases left between them. CDR3 length equals 12 residues. CDR3 protein: CASGSGTDTQYF. The CDR3 bases are TGTGCCAGCGGTAGCGGAACAGATACGCAGTATTTT.